One sample yielded the 29 T cell receptor beta chains listed below, sequenced in a study of OX40 agonist ivuxolimab in advanced cancers. Libraries were prepared by immunoSEQ multiplex PCR; TCRdb keeps only in-frame clonotypes and omits some of them. The profile shows tens of thousands of clones, 80% to 95% of them singletons. The material was CD4+ or CD8+ T cells sorted from blood, obtained in a trial of the OX40 agonist ivuxolimab. These receptors originate from an adult with an advanced solid tumor such as melanoma, head and neck, liver or kidney cancer.

This CDR3 reads CASSLVGGGQPQHF. CDR3 bases: TGTGCCAGCAGCTTAGTGGGGGGGGGTCAGCCCCAGCATTTT. The chain is built from TRBV7-8 and TRBJ1-5, with D possibly TRBD1 on 5 matching bases. The CDR3 loop spans 14 amino acids. Trimming pared 1 base from V and 6 bases from J, leaving 10 bases between. Germline V CDR1 and CDR2: SGHVS, FQNEAQ.

J is TRBJ2-5 and V is TRBV14; no firm D call. Trimming pared 0 bases from V and 5 bases from J, leaving 10 bases between. Germline lookup yields CDR1 SGHDN and CDR2 FVKESK. The CDR3 totals 14 residues. The CDR3 is CASSQDVGWETQYF. CDR3 in DNA: TGTGCCAGCAGCCAAGATGTAGGGTGGGAGACCCAGTACTTC.

The chain is built from TRBV7-2 and TRBJ1-6; D possibly corresponds to TRBD1 (6 bases). The CDR3 runs to 14 residues. Germline CDR1 SGHTA, CDR2 FQGNSA. The V and J ends lost 4 bases and 8 bases respectively, with 12 bases between them. The CDR3 region is CASSWQGRDSPLHF. CDR3 bases: TGTGCCAGCAGCTGGCAGGGGAGGGATTCACCCCTCCACTTT.

The gene calls are TRBV4-1 and TRBJ2-3; 9 bases are a match to TRBD2. Germline assignment: CDR1 MGHRA and CDR2 YSYEKL. This CDR3 contains 18 residues. Unmatched junction bases numbered 15, after V lost 0 bases and J lost 8 bases. Here the CDR3 DNA reads TGCGCCAGCAGCCAAGATGATAGGCTAGCGGGACCTCCCCGTACGCAGTATTTT. Translated, it gives CASSQDDRLAGPPRTQYF.

This chain connects TRBV19 to TRBJ2-7; D possibly matches TRBD1 or TRBD2 (5 bases each). Trimming removed 4 bases from V and 3 bases from J, with 16 bases in between. The V gene's germline CDR1 is LNHDA and CDR2 SQIVND (reference sequence). This CDR3 is built from 15 residues. The CDR3 protein is CASSTHRDGDYEQYF. DNA of the CDR3: TGTGCCAGTAGTACCCACCGGGACGGAGACTACGAGCAGTACTTC.

The rearrangement joins TRBV7-9 to TRBJ2-2; D might be TRBD1 (6 bases). Germline loops: CDR1 SEHNR, CDR2 FQNEAQ (reference sequence). CDR3 length equals 15 residues. V lost 5 bases to trimming and J lost 5 bases, with 15 bases between them. The CDR3 reads CASSRAQGMTGELFF. CDR3 in DNA: TGTGCCAGCAGCCGAGCACAGGGTATGACCGGGGAGCTGTTTTTT.

V is TRBV19 and J is TRBJ2-5; 8 nucleotides match TRBD1. J lost 5 bases, V lost 6 bases, and 8 bases had no gene match. Per the germline V gene, CDR1 is LNHDA and CDR2 is SQIVND (reference sequence). The CDR3 spans 14 residues. The CDR3 is CASSPPGGRETQYF. The CDR3 region has the DNA TGTGCCAGTAGCCCCCCAGGGGGCAGGGAGACCCAGTACTTC.

The chain employs TRBV14 and TRBJ2-5; 7 bases align to TRBD1. Germline CDR1 reads SGHDN; CDR2 reads FVKESK. V was clipped by 2 bases and J by 2 bases; unmatched bases: 14. The CDR3 runs to 18 residues. CDR3 region: CASSQLRSGQWEQETQYF. CDR3 bases: TGTGCCAGCAGCCAATTGAGGTCGGGACAGTGGGAGCAAGAGACCCAGTACTTC.

The chain uses TRBV25-1 and TRBJ2-1, with D maybe TRBD1 (6 bases). This CDR3 contains 16 residues. Germline CDR1 reads MGHDK; CDR2 reads SYGVNS. V lost 2 bases and J lost 4, with 15 bases in between. CDR3 sequence: CASSETQGPFYNEQFF. The CDR3, as DNA: TGTGCCAGCAGTGAAACACAGGGACCCTTTTACAATGAGCAGTTCTTC.

This chain links TRBV5-8 with TRBJ1-6; 8 nucleotides align to TRBD1. Germline CDR1 reads SGHTS; CDR2 reads YDEGEE. Germline trimming cut 2 bases from V and 6 bases from J; bases unmatched to any gene: 4. The CDR3 sequence is 15 residues long. The CDR3 DNA reads as TGTGCCAGCAGCTTCGTGACAGGGGCTAATTCACCCCTCCACTTT. Translation gives CASSFVTGANSPLHF.

V gene TRBV28 combines with J gene TRBJ1-3; D is unclear. The germline V and J ends were trimmed by 7 bases and 0 bases, with 10 bases remaining between them. This CDR3 is built from 14 residues. CDR1 is MDHEN, CDR2 SYDVKM, per germline. As DNA, the CDR3 is TGTGCCAGCAATTCGTTCCACTCTGGAAACACCATATATTTT. Amino acids: CASNSFHSGNTIYF. The variable domain in full, with the rest retrieved from reference TRBV28 and TRBJ1-3, is DVKVTQSSRYLVKRTGEKVFLECVQDMDHENMFWYRQDPGLGLRLIYFSYDVKMKEKGDIPEGYSVSREKKERFSLILESASTNQTSMYLCASNSFHSGNTIYFGEGSWLTVV.

The chain links TRBV25-1 to TRBJ2-1; D is unresolved. The germline CDR1 and CDR2 sequences are MGHDK and SYGVNS. V was pared by 0 bases and J by 8 bases, with 17 bases between. The CDR3 length is 16 residues. CDR3 loop: CASSEYSSPTWDEQFF. The CDR3 nucleotides are TGTGCCAGCAGTGAATACAGCTCACCGACGTGGGATGAGCAGTTCTTC. Together with reference TRBV25-1 and TRBJ2-1, the CDR3 gives the full variable domain: EADIYQTPRYLVIGTGKKITLECSQTMGHDKMYWYQQDPGMELHLIHYSYGVNSTEKGDLSSESTVSRIRTEHFPLTLESARPSHTSQYLCASSEYSSPTWDEQFFGPGTRLTVL.

As DNA, the CDR3 is TGTGCCAGCAGTCCACGGGGTAGCGGGAGGGATGCTGAGCAGTTCTTC. Protein product: CASSPRGSGRDAEQFF. The V gene is TRBV28, the J gene TRBJ2-1, with TRBD2 matching over 11 bases. CDR3 length equals 16 residues. The V gene end was trimmed by 5 bases and the J gene end by 9 bases; junction bases not matched to a gene: 12. CDR1 and CDR2 from the germline V gene are MDHEN and SYDVKM.

CDR3 DNA: TGTGCCAGCAGCCAGCGCCCGGGGGACCCTCAAGAGACCCAGTACTTC. Its translation is CASSQRPGDPQETQYF. The chain links TRBV5-7 to TRBJ2-5; tentatively, D is TRBD2 (6 bases). TRBV5-7 is marked as an open reading frame, function uncertain. Trimming stripped 4 bases from V and 2 bases from J, with 18 bases between. This CDR3 spans 16 amino acids.

CDR3 in amino acids: CASSESSYNEQFF. CDR3 nucleotides: TGCGCCAGCAGCGAGAGCTCCTACAATGAGCAGTTCTTC. The chain has TRBV10-2 and TRBJ2-1; D remains ambiguous. There are 13 residues in the CDR3. Germline values: CDR1 WSHSY, CDR2 SAAADI. V lost 6 bases and J 0 bases, leaving 6 bases between the germline ends.

This chain connects TRBV5-1 to TRBJ1-6; 7 positions match TRBD1. V trimming: 4 bases; J trimming: 10 bases; junction bases outside the gene matches: 8. This CDR3 is built from 14 residues. Per germline, CDR1 SGHRS and CDR2 YFSETQ. Here the CDR3 reads CASSPGQEGSPLHF. The CDR3 DNA reads as TGCGCCAGCAGCCCAGGACAGGAGGGGTCACCCCTCCACTTT.

This chain joins TRBV5-1 and TRBJ2-2; TRBD1 aligns across 7 bases. The J segment lost 1 base and the V segment lost 6 bases, leaving 3 bases of the junction unmatched. The length of the CDR3 is 14 residues. Germline V gene lookup returns CDR1 SGHRS and CDR2 YFSETQ. The CDR3 nucleotides read TGCGCCAGCATAAGGGACAGGAACACCGGGGAGCTGTTTTTT. This encodes CASIRDRNTGELFF.

The chain joins TRBV29-1 to TRBJ2-1, with TRBD1 identical over 12 bases. This CDR3 comprises 13 residues. Germline CDR1 is SQVTM and CDR2 is ANQGSEA. Trimming at V came to 7 bases and at J to 10 bases, leaving 8 bases not matched to a gene. CDR3 sequence (DNA): TGCAGCGCCACCGGGACAGGGGGCGGAGAGCAGTTCTTC. Translated, it gives CSATGTGGGEQFF.

The chain links TRBV28 to TRBJ1-3, with D possibly matching TRBD1 (6 bases). CDR3 length equals 14 residues. The V end was cut by 6 bases, the J end by 6 bases, with 15 bases between. CDR1 and CDR2 from the germline V gene are MDHEN and SYDVKM. CDR3 bases: TGTGCCAGCAGCCAGACAGGAGACGCAAACACCATATATTTT. Protein product: CASSQTGDANTIYF.

V usage is TRBV7-2 and J usage is TRBJ2-1, with 13 bases that match TRBD2. This CDR3 contains 15 residues. V shed 3 bases and J 9 bases; nucleotides not matched to a gene: 5. Germline assignment: CDR1 SGHTA and CDR2 FQGNSA. The CDR3 sequence is CASSLTSGRLGEQFF. In DNA form, the CDR3 reads TGTGCCAGCAGCTTGACTAGCGGGAGGTTGGGTGAGCAGTTCTTC.

V is TRBV27 and J is TRBJ2-1; D not certain. Germline V gene data show CDR1 as MNHEY and CDR2 as SMNVEV (reference sequence). The length of the CDR3 is 14 residues. V dropped 6 bases and J dropped 0 bases, with 9 bases sitting between them. The CDR3 DNA sequence: TGTGCCAGCAGGCGACTCGGCTCCTACAATGAGCAGTTCTTC. Its translation is CASRRLGSYNEQFF.

The J gene is TRBJ2-2, the V gene TRBV7-2, with unresolved D. The CDR3 has 16 residues. V was pared by 5 bases and J by 1 base, with 14 bases between. Looked up from germline, CDR1 is SGHTA and CDR2 is FQGNSA. The DNA for the CDR3 is TGTGCCAGCAGCCCCCTGCGGACGGGGAACACCGGGGAGCTGTTTTTT. Its protein product is CASSPLRTGNTGELFF. The entire variable domain, with the rest obtained from reference TRBV7-2 and TRBJ2-2, is as follows: GAGVSQSPSNKVTEKGKDVELRCDPISGHTALYWYRQSLGQGLEFLIYFQGNSAPDKSGLPSDRFSAERTGGSVSTLTIQRTQQEDSAVYLCASSPLRTGNTGELFFGEGSRLTVL.

The CDR3 nucleotides read TGTGCCAGCAGCAAATGTGGGACTAGCGGGAGACCACCGGGGGATGAGCAGTTCTTC. Translated: CASSKCGTSGRPPGDEQFF. This chain uses TRBV21-1 with TRBJ2-1; the D call in the table, TRBD2, was not verified against the DNA. TRBV21-1 is labeled a pseudogene. The CDR3 sequence is 19 residues long.

The chain couples TRBV5-1 to TRBJ2-3, with a tentative D call TRBD1 (6 bases). V was shortened by 5 bases and J by 10 bases, with 20 bases between the two germline ends. CDR1 SGHRS and CDR2 YFSETQ come from the germline V gene. The CDR3 is 14 amino acids. The CDR3 bases are TGCGCCAGCAGTCCCGACAGGTCAGGGCTCCCGCAGTATTTT. It translates to CASSPDRSGLPQYF.

The genes are TRBV27 and TRBJ1-5; no clear D gene. V lost 6 bases and J lost 0, with 15 bases in between. Germline V gene sequence: CDR1 MNHEY, CDR2 SMNVEV (reference sequence). The CDR3 runs 16 residues. The CDR3 DNA reads TGTGCCAGCAGCCCTACAGCATCCTATAGCAATCAGCCCCAGCATTTT. Amino acids: CASSPTASYSNQPQHF.

The chain is built from TRBV7-6 and TRBJ2-1; D not certain. The CDR3 totals 14 residues. CDR1 and CDR2 (germline): SGHVS, FNYEAQ. V was shortened by 1 base and J by 12 bases, with 16 bases between the two germline ends. The DNA for the CDR3 is TGTGCCAGCAGCTTAGGGGCTTCTAGAGGTCTGCAGTTCTTC. Protein product: CASSLGASRGLQFF.

V usage is TRBV14 and J usage is TRBJ2-5; D unclear. The CDR3 totals 11 residues. Germline CDR1 reads SGHDN; CDR2 reads FVKESK. Trimming took 2 bases from V and 6 from J, leaving 4 bases between them. CDR3 in amino acids: CASSQFQTQYF. The DNA for the CDR3 is TGTGCCAGCAGCCAATTTCAGACCCAGTACTTC.

Worth noting for this clone: This same CDR3 is encoded by further DNA sequences in the sample. CDR3: CASSWGGQTGELFF. As DNA, the CDR3 is TGTGCCAGCAGCTGGGGGGGTCAGACCGGGGAGCTGTTTTTT. The rearrangement uses TRBV7-2 and TRBJ2-2; TRBD2 agrees at 7 bases. CDR3 size: 14 residues. V lost 4 bases to trimming and J lost 5 bases; unmatched junction nucleotides: 4. The germline V gene has CDR1 SGHTA and CDR2 FQGNSA.

The CDR3 region is CASSLMTASGNTIYF. The CDR3 DNA sequence: TGTGCCAGCAGCTTGATGACAGCCTCTGGAAACACCATATATTTT. This chain uses TRBV7-2 with TRBJ1-3, with a tentative D call TRBD1 (5 bases). V dropped 3 bases and J dropped 0 bases, with 9 bases sitting between them. CDR3 length equals 15 residues. Germline-derived CDR1 and CDR2 are SGHTA and FQGNSA.